The rows below give T cell receptor beta chains drawn from one sample of a study of blood T cell repertoires in COVID-19. TCRdb keeps only in-frame clones here, not all; method: immunoSEQ multiplex PCR. The table has a few hundred thousand clones, around 87% seen once; the top ten hold 1.3%. Sequences were obtained from PBMCs or T cells enriched from blood (not recorded which). The receptors originated from a man aged 25 to 40 who had recovered from COVID-19. Each CDR3 is given with its conserved first and last residue. A D gene is named only where the DNA matches it firmly. For some rows the clone size is stated as once, few or many, or as a class when expanded; others skip it.

.	TRBV18	TRBJ1-6	.	CASSLQSGVNNSPLHF	TGTGCCAGCTCACTCCAGAGCGGGGTAAATAATTCACCCCTCCACTTT
.	TRBV7-2	TRBJ2-1	TRBD2	CASSSGLAGGPWNEQFF	TGTGCCAGCAGCTCGGGACTAGCGGGGGGGCCATGGAATGAGCAGTTCTTC
.	TRBV7-8	TRBJ2-2	.	CASSLGGDRSGELFF	TGTGCCAGCAGCTTAGGGGGAGACAGGTCTGGGGAGCTGTTTTTT
once	TRBV30	TRBJ1-6	.	CAWSPEGTYNSPLHF	TGTGCCTGGAGTCCCGAGGGCACCTATAATTCACCCCTCCACTTT
.	TRBV4-3	TRBJ2-2	TRBD2	CASSQVGSLAGITGELFF	TGCGCCAGCAGCCAAGTAGGGAGCCTAGCGGGGATCACCGGGGAGCTGTTTTTT
.	TRBV12-3/TRBV12-4	TRBJ2-1	.	CASSSVPDEQFF	TGTGCCAGCAGTTCCGTACCAGATGAGCAGTTCTTC
.	TRBV6-6	TRBJ1-1	TRBD1	CASRPDRERTEAFF	TGTGCCAGCAGGCCTGACAGGGAGCGGACTGAAGCTTTCTTT
.	TRBV7-8	TRBJ1-1	.	CASSLDGAHTEAFF	TGTGCCAGCAGCTTAGATGGGGCCCACACTGAAGCTTTCTTT
.	TRBV10-3	TRBJ2-2	.	CAITPGLGTGELFF	TGTGCCATCACCCCCGGACTCGGCACCGGGGAGCTGTTTTTT
once	TRBV19	TRBJ2-7	.	CASSNTGKDEQYF	TGTGCCAGTAGTAACACAGGGAAGGACGAGCAGTACTTC
once	TRBV30	TRBJ2-7	TRBD1	CAWVGGTGPPSGYEQYF	TGTGCCTGGGTGGGCGGGACAGGTCCTCCATCCGGATACGAGCAGTACTTC
few	TRBV18	TRBJ1-1	.	CASSPNNRNTEAFF	TGTGCCAGCTCACCAAATAATAGGAACACTGAAGCTTTCTTT
.	TRBV18	TRBJ1-3	.	CASSPLAQGPKNTIYF	TGTGCCAGCTCACCACTCGCTCAGGGCCCAAAAAACACCATATATTTT
.	TRBV5-4	TRBJ1-1	.	CASSLVEVAEAFF	TGTGCCAGCAGCTTGGTAGAAGTCGCTGAAGCTTTCTTT
.	TRBV4-1	TRBJ2-7	TRBD2	CASSQVSGESYEQYF	TGCGCCAGCAGCCAAGTAAGCGGGGAATCCTACGAGCAGTACTTC
.	TRBV12-3/TRBV12-4	TRBJ1-2	.	CASSREKGYGYTF	TGTGCCAGCAGTAGGGAGAAGGGCTATGGCTACACCTTC
.	TRBV5-4	TRBJ1-4	TRBD1	CASSSGTGRNEKLFF	TGTGCCAGCAGCTCCGGGACAGGGCGTAATGAAAAACTGTTTTTT
.	TRBV5-1	TRBJ2-1	TRBD1	CASGTRTGVGNEQFF	TGCGCCAGCGGGACCCGGACAGGGGTGGGAAATGAGCAGTTCTTC
.	TRBV7-2	TRBJ1-1	.	CASSSTGLANTEAFF	TGTGCCAGCAGCTCGACAGGTTTAGCGAACACTGAAGCTTTCTTT
.	TRBV18	TRBJ1-6	.	CASSFFRGEDSPLHF	TGTGCCAGCTCATTCTTCAGGGGAGAAGATTCACCCCTCCACTTT